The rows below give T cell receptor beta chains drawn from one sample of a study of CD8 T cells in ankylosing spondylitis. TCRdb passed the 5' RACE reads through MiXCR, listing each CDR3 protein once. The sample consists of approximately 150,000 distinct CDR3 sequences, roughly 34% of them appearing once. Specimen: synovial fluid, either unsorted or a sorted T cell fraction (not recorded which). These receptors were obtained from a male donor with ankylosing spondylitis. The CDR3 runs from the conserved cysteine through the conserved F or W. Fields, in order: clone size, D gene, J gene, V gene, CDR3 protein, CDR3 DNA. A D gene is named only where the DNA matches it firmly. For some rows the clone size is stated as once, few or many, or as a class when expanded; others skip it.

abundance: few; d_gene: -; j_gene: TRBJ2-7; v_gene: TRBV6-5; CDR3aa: CASSYSLAAHEQYF; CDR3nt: TGTGCCAGCAGTTATTCGCTAGCCGCCCACGAGCAGTACTTC
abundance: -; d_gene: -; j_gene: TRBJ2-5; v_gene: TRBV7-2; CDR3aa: CASSTFGETQYF; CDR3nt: TGTGCCAGCAGCACCTTTGGGGAGACCCAGTACTTC
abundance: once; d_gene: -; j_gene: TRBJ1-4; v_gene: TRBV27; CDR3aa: CASSAPGKGGEKLFF; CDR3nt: TGTGCCAGCAGCGCACCGGGTAAGGGAGGTGAAAAACTGTTTTTT
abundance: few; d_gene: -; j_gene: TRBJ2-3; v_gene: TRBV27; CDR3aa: CASSRGTVAGANTDTQYF; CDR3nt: TGTGCCAGCTCCCGAGGGACGGTGGCGGGGGCCAACACAGATACGCAGTATTTT
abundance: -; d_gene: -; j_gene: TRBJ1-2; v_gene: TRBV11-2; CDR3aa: CASSLAGSNYGYTF; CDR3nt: TGTGCCAGCAGCTTAGCTGGCAGCAACTATGGCTACACCTTC
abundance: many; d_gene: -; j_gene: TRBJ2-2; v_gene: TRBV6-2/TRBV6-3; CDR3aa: CASSPRGTFNTGELFF; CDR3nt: TGTGCCAGCAGTCCCCGCGGGACTTTTAACACCGGGGAGCTGTTTTTT
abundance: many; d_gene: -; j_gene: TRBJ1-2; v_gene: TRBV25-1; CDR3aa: CASSGQLSYTF; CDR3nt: TGTGCCAGCAGTGGCCAGCTCAGCTACACCTTC
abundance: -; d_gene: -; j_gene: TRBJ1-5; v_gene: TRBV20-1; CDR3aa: CSAVDVARANQPQHF; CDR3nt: TGCAGTGCTGTGGACGTTGCCAGGGCCAATCAGCCCCAGCATTTT
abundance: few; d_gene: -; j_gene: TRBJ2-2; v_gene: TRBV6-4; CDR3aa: CASSRRTGELFF; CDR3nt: TGTGCCAGCAGTCGACGCACCGGGGAGCTGTTTTTT
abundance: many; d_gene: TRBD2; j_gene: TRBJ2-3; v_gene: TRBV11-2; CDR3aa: CASNLGTSLNTDTQYF; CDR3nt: TGTGCCAGCAATCTTGGGACTAGCCTAAACACAGATACGCAGTATTTT
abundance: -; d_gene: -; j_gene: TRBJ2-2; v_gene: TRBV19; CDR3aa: CASRIGRVPTGELFF; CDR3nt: TGTGCCAGTAGAATAGGTAGGGTGCCCACCGGGGAGCTGTTTTTT
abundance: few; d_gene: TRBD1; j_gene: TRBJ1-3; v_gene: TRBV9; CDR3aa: CASSFQGAGNTIYF; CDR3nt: TGTGCCAGCAGCTTCCAGGGGGCTGGAAACACCATATATTTT
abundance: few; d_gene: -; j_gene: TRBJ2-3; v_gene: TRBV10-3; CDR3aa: CATIRGGAGTTDTQYF; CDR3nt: TGTGCCACCATAAGGGGTGGGGCCGGGACCACAGATACGCAGTATTTT
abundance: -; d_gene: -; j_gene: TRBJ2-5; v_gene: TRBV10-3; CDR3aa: CAISESGSEETQYF; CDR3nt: TGTGCCATCAGTGAGTCGGGGTCAGAAGAGACCCAGTACTTC
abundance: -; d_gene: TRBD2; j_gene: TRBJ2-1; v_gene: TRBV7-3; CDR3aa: CASSFLAGGLNEQFF; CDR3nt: TGTGCCAGCAGCTTCCTAGCGGGAGGTCTCAATGAGCAGTTCTTC
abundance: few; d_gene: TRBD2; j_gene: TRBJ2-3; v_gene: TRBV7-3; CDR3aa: CASSLMVAGDADTQYF; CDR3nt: TGTGCCAGCAGCTTAATGGTAGCGGGAGACGCAGATACGCAGTATTTT
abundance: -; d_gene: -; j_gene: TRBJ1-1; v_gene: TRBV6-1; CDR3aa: CASSEALGRLNTEAFF; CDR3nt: TGTGCCAGCAGTGAAGCGCTTGGCAGACTGAACACTGAAGCTTTCTTT
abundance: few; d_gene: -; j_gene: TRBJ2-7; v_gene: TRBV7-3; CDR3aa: CASSLNRGYEQYF; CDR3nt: TGTGCCAGCAGCTTAAACCGAGGGTACGAGCAGTACTTC
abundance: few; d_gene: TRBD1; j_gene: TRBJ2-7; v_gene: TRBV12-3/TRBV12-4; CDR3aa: CASSGTASSYEQYF; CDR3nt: TGTGCCAGCAGCGGGACAGCTAGCTCCTACGAGCAGTACTTC
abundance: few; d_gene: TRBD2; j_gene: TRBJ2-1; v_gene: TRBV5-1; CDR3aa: CASSLTSGGHNEQFF; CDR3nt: TGCGCCAGCAGCTTGACTAGCGGGGGTCACAATGAGCAGTTCTTC
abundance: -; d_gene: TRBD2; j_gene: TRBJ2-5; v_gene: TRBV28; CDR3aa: CASGLATKYQETQYF; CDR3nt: TGTGCCAGCGGACTAGCGACAAAGTACCAAGAGACCCAGTACTTC
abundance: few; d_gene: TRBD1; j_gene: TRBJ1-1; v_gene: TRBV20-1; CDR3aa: CSAVTLQGAHTEAFF; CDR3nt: TGCAGTGCTGTTACCCTACAGGGGGCCCACACTGAAGCTTTCTTT
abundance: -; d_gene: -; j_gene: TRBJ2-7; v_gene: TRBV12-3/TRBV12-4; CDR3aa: CASSPRTEWRYF; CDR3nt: TGTGCCAGCAGCCCCAGGACTGAATGGCGGTACTTC
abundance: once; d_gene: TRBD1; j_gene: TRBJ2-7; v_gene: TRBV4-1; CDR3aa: CASSQEKTNAGGYEQYF; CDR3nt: TGCGCCAGCAGCCAAGAAAAAACAAACGCAGGGGGCTACGAGCAGTACTTC
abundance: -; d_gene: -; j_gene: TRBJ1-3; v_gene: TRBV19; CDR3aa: CASSIGASGNTIYF; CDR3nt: TGTGCCAGTAGTATTGGCGCCTCTGGAAACACCATATATTTT
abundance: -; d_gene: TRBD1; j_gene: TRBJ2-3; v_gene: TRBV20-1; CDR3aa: CSAIWDRVTDTQYF; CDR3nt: TGCAGTGCTATATGGGACAGGGTCACAGATACGCAGTATTTT
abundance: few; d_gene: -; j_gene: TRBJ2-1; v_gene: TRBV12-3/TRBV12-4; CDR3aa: CASSLRNEQFF; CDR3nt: TGTGCCAGCAGTTTGCGGAATGAGCAGTTCTTC
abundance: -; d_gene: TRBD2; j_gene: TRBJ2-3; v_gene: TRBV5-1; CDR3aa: CASRGGRTDTQYF; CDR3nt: TGCGCCTCACGGGGGGGTAGGACAGATACGCAGTATTTT
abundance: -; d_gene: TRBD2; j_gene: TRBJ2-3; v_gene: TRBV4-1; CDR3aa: CASSPGEGGGGTDTQYF; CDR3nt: TGCGCCAGCAGCCCCGGGGAGGGCGGGGGTGGCACAGATACGCAGTATTTT
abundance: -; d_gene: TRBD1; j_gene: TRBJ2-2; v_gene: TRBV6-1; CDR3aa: CASSQGVLMNTGELFF; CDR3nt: TGTGCCAGCAGTCAGGGGGTTCTAATGAACACCGGGGAGCTGTTTTTT
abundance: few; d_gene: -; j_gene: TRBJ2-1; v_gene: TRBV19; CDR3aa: CASTSYNEQFF; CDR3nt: TGTGCCAGTACTTCCTACAATGAGCAGTTCTTC
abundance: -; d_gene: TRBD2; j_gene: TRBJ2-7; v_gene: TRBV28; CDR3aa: CASSLGGDSSYEQYF; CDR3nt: TGTGCCAGCAGTTTGGGGGGGGATAGCTCCTACGAGCAGTACTTC
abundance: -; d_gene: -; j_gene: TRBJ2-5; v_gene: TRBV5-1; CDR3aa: CASRGNNAGETQYF; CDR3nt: TGCGCCAGCAGGGGGAACAACGCCGGGGAGACCCAGTACTTC
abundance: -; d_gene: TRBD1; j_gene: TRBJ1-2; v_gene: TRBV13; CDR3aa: CASSFRDREFHGYTF; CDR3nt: TGTGCCAGCAGCTTCCGGGACAGGGAGTTTCATGGCTACACCTTC